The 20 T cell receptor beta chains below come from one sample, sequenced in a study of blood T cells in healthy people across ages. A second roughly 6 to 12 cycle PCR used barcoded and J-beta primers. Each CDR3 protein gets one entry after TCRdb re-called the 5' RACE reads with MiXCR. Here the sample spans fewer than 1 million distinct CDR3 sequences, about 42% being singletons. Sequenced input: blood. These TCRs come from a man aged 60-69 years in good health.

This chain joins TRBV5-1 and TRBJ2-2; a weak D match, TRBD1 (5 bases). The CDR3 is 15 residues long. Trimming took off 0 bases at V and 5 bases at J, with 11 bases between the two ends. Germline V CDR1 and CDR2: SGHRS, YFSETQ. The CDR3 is CASSLVTVTTGELFF. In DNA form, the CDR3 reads TGCGCCAGCAGCTTGGTGACAGTAACAACCGGGGAGCTGTTTTTT.

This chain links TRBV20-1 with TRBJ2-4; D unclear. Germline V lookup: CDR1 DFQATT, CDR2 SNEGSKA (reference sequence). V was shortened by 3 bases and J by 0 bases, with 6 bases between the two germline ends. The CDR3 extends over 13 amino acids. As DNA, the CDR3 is TGCAGTGCTAGTAAGGGAGCCAAAAACATTCAGTACTTC. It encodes CSASKGAKNIQYF.

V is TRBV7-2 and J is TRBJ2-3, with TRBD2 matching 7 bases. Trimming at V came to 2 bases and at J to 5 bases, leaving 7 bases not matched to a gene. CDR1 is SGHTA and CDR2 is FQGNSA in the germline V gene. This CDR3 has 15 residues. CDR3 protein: CASSLQEGRGDTQYF. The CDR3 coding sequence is TGTGCCAGCAGCTTACAAGAGGGGAGGGGAGATACGCAGTATTTT.

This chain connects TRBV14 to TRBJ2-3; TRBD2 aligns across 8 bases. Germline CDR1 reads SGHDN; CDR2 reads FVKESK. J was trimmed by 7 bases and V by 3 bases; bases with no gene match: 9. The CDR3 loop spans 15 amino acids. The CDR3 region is CASSQMSGGSYTQYF. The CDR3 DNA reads TGTGCCAGCAGCCAGATGTCGGGGGGGTCCTATACGCAGTATTTT.

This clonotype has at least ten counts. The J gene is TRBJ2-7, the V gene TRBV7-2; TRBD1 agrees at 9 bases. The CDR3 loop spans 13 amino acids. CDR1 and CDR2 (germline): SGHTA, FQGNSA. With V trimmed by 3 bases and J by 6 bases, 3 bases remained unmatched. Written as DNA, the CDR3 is TGTGCCAGCAGCTTCCCGGGACAGGGCGAGCAGTACTTC. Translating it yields CASSFPGQGEQYF.

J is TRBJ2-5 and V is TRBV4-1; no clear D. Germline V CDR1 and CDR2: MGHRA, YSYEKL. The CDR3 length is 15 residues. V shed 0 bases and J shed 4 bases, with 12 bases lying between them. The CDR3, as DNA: TGCGCCAGCAGCCAAGATGTCGGTCGTGGAGAGACCCAGTACTTC. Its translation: CASSQDVGRGETQYF.

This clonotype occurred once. The CDR3 bases are TGTGCCAGCAGCCATAACCCGGTGGGCAGGGTAACTAATTCACCCCTCCACTTT. Translating gives CASSHNPVGRVTNSPLHF. The J gene is TRBJ1-6, the V gene TRBV3-1; maybe TRBD1 (5 bases). Germline V gene lookup returns CDR1 LGHDT and CDR2 YNNKEL (reference sequence). Trimming took off 3 bases at V and 6 bases at J, with 21 bases between the two ends. The CDR3 extends over 18 amino acids.

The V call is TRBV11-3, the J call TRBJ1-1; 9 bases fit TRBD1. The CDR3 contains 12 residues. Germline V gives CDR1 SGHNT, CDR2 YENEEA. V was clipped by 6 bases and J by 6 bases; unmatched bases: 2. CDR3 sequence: CASRGQGAEAFF. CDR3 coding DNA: TGTGCCAGCAGGGGACAGGGCGCTGAAGCTTTCTTT.

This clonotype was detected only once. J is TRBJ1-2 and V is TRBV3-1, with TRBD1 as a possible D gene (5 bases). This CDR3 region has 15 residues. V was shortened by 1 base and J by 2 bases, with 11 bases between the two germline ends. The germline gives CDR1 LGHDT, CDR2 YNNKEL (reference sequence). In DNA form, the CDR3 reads TGTGCCAGCAGCCAAGGGGACGGGTTAAACTATGGCTACACCTTC. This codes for CASSQGDGLNYGYTF.

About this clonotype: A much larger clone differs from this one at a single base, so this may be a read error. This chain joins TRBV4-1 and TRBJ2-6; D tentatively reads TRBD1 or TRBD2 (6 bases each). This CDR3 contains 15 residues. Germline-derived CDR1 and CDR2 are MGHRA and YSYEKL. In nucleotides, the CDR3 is TGCGCCAGCAGCCAAACAGGGACTGGGGCCAGCGTCCTGACTTTC. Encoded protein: CASSQTGTGASVLTF.

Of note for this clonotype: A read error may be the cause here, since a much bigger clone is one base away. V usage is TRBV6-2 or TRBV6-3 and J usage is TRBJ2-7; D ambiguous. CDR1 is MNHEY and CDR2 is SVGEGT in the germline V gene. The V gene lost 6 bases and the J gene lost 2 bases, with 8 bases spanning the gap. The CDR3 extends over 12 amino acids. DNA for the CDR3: TGTGCCAGCAGCCACGACACCTACGAGCAGTACTTC. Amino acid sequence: CASSHDTYEQYF.

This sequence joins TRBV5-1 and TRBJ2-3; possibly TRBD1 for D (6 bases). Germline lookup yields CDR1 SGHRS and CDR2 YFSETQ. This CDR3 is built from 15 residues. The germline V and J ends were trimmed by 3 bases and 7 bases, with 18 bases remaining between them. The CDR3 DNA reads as TGCGCCAGCAGCTATGGGGGCCTAAGCACGAATACGCAGTATTTT. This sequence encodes CASSYGGLSTNTQYF.

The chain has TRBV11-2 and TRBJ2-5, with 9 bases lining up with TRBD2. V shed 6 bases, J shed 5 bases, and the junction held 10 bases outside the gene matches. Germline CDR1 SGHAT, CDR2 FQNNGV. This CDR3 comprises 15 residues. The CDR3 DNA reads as TGTGCCAGCAGGACGGGGGGGACTAGCCTGGAGACCCAGTACTTC. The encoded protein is CASRTGGTSLETQYF.

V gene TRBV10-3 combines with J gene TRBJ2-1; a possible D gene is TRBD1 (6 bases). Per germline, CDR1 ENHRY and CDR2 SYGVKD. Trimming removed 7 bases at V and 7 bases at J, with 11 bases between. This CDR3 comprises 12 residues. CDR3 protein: CAINTGLNEQFF. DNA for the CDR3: TGTGCCATCAATACAGGGTTGAATGAGCAGTTCTTC.

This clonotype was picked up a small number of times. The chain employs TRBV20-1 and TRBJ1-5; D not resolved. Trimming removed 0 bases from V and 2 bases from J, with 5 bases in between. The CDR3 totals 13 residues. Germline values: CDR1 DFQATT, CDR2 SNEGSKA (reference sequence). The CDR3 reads CSARDPRNQPQHF. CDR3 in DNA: TGCAGTGCTAGAGATCCCCGCAATCAGCCCCAGCATTTT.

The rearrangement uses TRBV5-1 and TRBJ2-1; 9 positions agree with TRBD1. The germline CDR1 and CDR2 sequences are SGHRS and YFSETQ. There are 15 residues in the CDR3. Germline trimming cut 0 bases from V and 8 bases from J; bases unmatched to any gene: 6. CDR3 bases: TGCGCCAGCAGCTTGGCCGGGACAGGGTTCGATGAGCAGTTCTTC. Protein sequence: CASSLAGTGFDEQFF.

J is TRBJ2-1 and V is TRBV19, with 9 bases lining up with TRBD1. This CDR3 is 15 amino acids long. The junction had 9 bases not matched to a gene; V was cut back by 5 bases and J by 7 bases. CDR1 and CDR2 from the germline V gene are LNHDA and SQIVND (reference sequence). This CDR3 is CASSLQGALVNEQFF. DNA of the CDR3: TGTGCCAGTAGTTTACAGGGGGCTTTAGTAAATGAGCAGTTCTTC.

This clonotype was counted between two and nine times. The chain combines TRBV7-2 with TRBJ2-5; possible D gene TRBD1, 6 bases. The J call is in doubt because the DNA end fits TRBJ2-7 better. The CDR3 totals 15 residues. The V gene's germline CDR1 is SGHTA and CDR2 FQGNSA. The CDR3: CASSAPGQEGFEQYF. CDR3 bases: TGTGCCAGCAGCGCGCCGGGACAAGAAGGGTTCGAGCAGTACTTC.

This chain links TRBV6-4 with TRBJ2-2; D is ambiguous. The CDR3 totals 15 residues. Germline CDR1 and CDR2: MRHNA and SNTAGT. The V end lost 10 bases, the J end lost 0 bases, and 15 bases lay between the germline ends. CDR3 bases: TGTGCCAACGAATATGCTTCCTCGAACACCGGGGAGCTGTTTTTT. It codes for CANEYASSNTGELFF.

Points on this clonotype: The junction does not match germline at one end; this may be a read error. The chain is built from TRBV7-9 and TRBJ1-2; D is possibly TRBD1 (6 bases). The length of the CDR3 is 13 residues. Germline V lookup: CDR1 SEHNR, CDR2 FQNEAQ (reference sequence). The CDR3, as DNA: TGTGCCGGCAGTCTAGAGGTGGGGGCTGGCTACACCTTC. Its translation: CAGSLEVGAGYTF.